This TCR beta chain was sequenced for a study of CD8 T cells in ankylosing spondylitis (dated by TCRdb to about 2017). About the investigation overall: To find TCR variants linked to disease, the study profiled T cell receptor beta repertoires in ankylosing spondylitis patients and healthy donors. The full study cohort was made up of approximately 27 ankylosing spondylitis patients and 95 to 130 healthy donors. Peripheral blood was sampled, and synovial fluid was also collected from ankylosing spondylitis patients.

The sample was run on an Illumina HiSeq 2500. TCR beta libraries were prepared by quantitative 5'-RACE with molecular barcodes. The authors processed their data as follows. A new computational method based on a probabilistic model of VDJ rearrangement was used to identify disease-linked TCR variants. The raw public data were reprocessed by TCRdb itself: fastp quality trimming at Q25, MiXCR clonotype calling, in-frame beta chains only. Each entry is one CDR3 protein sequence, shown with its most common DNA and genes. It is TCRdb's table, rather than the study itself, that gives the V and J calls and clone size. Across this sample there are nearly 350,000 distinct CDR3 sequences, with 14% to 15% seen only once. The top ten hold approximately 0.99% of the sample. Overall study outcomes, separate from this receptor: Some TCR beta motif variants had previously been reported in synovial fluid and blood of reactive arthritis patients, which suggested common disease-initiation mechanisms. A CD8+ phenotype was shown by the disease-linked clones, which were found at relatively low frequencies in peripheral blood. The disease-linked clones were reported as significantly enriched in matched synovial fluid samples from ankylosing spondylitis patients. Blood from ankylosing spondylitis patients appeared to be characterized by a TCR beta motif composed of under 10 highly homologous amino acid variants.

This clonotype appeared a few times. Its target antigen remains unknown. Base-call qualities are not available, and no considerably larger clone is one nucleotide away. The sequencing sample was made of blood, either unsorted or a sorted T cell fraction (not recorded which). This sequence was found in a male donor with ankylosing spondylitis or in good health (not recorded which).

The CDR3 here reads CASSSGTETYEQYF. At the DNA level, the sequence is TGCGCCAGCAGCTCCGGGACGGAGACCTACGAGCAGTACTTC. The chain links TRBV5-1 with TRBJ2-7, with a tentative D call of TRBD1 or TRBD2, each matching 5 bases. The CDR3 measures 14 amino acids from cysteine to phenylalanine. The CDR3 DNA has 42 bases and is translated from base 1. Trimming costs V 3 bases and J 2 bases, and their ends lie 12 bases apart. In the germline V gene, CDR1 corresponds to SGHRS and CDR2 to YFSETQ.